This T cell receptor (beta chain) was identified in a study of blood T cell repertoires in COVID-19. Study-level information: Samples taken during acute and convalescent COVID-19 were collected in the United States, Italy and Spain. Sample material is recorded as cDNA or gDNA derived from T cells, B-cell-depleted T cells, or PBMCs.

Authors' analysis steps: Reference gene primer amplification gave nucleated cell count estimates. The repertoire was sequenced with immunoSEQ multiplex PCR; TCRdb's copy has only in-frame clones and lacks some. The V and J calls and clone size come from that table; D and trimming were worked out from the DNA. The data show some 25,000 clones, about 88% seen once. Per the germline V gene, CDR1 is MNHEY and CDR2 is SVGAGI. This CDR3 has 16 residues. The V end was cut by 4 bases, the J end by 1 base, with 17 bases between. This chain uses TRBV6-5 with TRBJ2-7; D perhaps matches TRBD2 (6 bases). This sequence originates from a man between 65 and 79 years old with acute or convalescent COVID-19. The sample consisted of peripheral blood. The CDR3 coding sequence is TGTGCCAGCAGTTCCTCAGGCCCCCGGGGGTCCTACGAGCAGTACTTC. As protein: CASSSSGPRGSYEQYF.